This T cell receptor (beta chain) was observed in a study of HIV-infected patients and healthy controls (dated 2014 in TCRdb). The library was built by means of 5' RACE. These reads were obtained on an Illumina MiSeq. TCRdb took the public reads, trimmed them with fastp at Q25, ran MiXCR for clone calling and kept in-frame beta chains. A single entry per CDR3 protein holds the most common genes and DNA from its merged rows. In this sample the table shows some 70,000 distinct CDR3 sequences, over 15% of which occur a single time. The top ten hold about 1.5% of the sample. This clonotype was seen only a few times. Its antigen remains undetermined. The sample holds no much larger clone one base away, and base qualities are not on file. From its cysteine to its phenylalanine, the CDR3 spans 15 amino acids. The CDR3 DNA has 45 bases and is translated from base 1. Looking up the germline V gene yields CDR1 MNHEY and CDR2 SVGAGI. A distance of 15 bases separates the germline ends of V and J, which lose 6 bases and 2 bases respectively.

The V and J segments used are TRBV6-5 and TRBJ2-3; a weak D assignment points to TRBD2 (6 bases agree). The receptor was derived from a human donor in good health. Source material: CD4+ T cells from blood. The DNA reads as follows: TGTGCCAGCAGCCCGCGGGGCAAAGACACAGATACGCAGTATTTT. Its protein is CASSPRGKDTDTQYF.